One sample yielded the 16 T cell receptor beta chains listed below, sequenced in a study of blood T cell repertoires in COVID-19. Sequencing was performed with immunoSEQ multiplex PCR; in TCRdb, only in-frame clones are kept and a portion is missing. The sample yields under 150,000 clones, 77% seen once. Material for sequencing was peripheral blood. These receptor sequences come from a woman aged 45-60 years with active or convalescent COVID-19.

This chain connects TRBV5-1 to TRBJ2-7; D perhaps matches TRBD1 (6 bases). Germline V CDR1 and CDR2: SGHRS, YFSETQ. This CDR3 contains 14 residues. The germline V and J ends were trimmed by 5 bases and 5 bases, with 17 bases remaining between them. The CDR3 region has the DNA TGCGCCAGCAGTGCCAGGGGACAAGGTGACGAGCAGTACTTC. Translation: CASSARGQGDEQYF.

The chain has TRBV7-3 and TRBJ2-2; 9 nucleotides match TRBD2. CDR1 and CDR2 from the germline V gene are SGHTA and FQGTGA. V trimming: 3 bases; J trimming: 1 base; junction bases outside the gene matches: 0. This CDR3 is built from 15 residues. The CDR3 DNA follows: TGTGCCAGCAGCTTTAGCGGGAGGAACACCGGGGAGCTGTTTTTT. Amino acids: CASSFSGRNTGELFF.

The chain employs TRBV7-2 and TRBJ2-5; 7 bases fit TRBD2. This CDR3 is 14 amino acids long. The germline V gene has CDR1 SGHTA and CDR2 FQGNSA. J lost 3 bases, V lost 5 bases, and 6 bases had no gene match. This chain's CDR3 is CASSPRGEKETQYF. CDR3 nucleotides: TGTGCCAGCAGCCCACGGGGGGAGAAAGAGACCCAGTACTTC.

J is TRBJ2-7 and V is TRBV6-5; tentative D call: TRBD2 (6 bases). This CDR3 region has 15 residues. Germline assignment: CDR1 MNHEY and CDR2 SVGAGI. Trimming left V 5 bases short and J 2 bases short, with 16 bases between. Here the CDR3 DNA reads TGTGCCAGCAGTCCCTCCGGGGGAGGCACCTACGAGCAGTACTTC. Translated: CASSPSGGGTYEQYF.

The chain couples TRBV30 to TRBJ1-5, with a tentative D call TRBD1 (5 bases). This CDR3 has 13 amino acids. From germline, CDR1 is GTSNPN and CDR2 SVGIG (reference sequence). The V end was cut by 2 bases, the J end by 6 bases, with 11 bases between. CDR3 sequence reads: CAWSMQGSQPQHF. The CDR3 region has the DNA TGTGCCTGGAGTATGCAGGGTAGTCAGCCCCAGCATTTT. The variable domain in full, completed from reference TRBV30 and TRBJ1-5, reads SQTIHQWPATLVQPVGSPLSLECTVEGTSNPNLYWYRQAAGRGLQLLFYSVGIGQISSEVPQNLSASRPQDRQFILSSKKLLLSDSGFYLCAWSMQGSQPQHFGDGTRLSIL.

The V call is TRBV3-1 (or the pseudogene TRBV3-2), the J call TRBJ1-1; perhaps TRBD1 as D (5 bases). Germline lookup yields CDR1 LGHDT and CDR2 YNNKEL (reference sequence). This CDR3 has 14 amino acids. V lost 2 bases to trimming and J lost 2 bases, with 9 bases between them. Here the CDR3 DNA reads TGTGCCAGCAGCCAAAACCAGGGTAACACTGAAGCTTTCTTT. Protein product: CASSQNQGNTEAFF.

This sequence joins TRBV2 and TRBJ1-5, with D maybe TRBD1 (6 bases). The CDR3 is 15 residues long. Trimming left V 5 bases short and J 2 bases short, with 13 bases between. Germline assignment: CDR1 SNHLY and CDR2 FYNNEI. CDR3 protein: CASSSGARGNQPQHF. Written as DNA, the CDR3 is TGTGCCAGCAGTTCAGGGGCGAGGGGCAATCAGCCCCAGCATTTT.

This clone was seen just once. The CDR3 coding sequence is TGCGCCAGCAGCTTGGCCCAGACAGGGGTAATGGGAAACACCATATATTTT. It specifies CASSLAQTGVMGNTIYF. The chain combines TRBV5-1 with TRBJ1-3; 8 positions agree with TRBD1. CDR3 size: 17 residues. Germline lookup yields CDR1 SGHRS and CDR2 YFSETQ. The V and J ends lost 0 bases and 4 bases, in that order; junction bases with no gene match: 9.

This clone has just a few counts. The rearrangement links TRBV5-1 to TRBJ2-7; TRBD1 agrees at 9 bases. Losses at the gene ends were 4 bases for V and 5 bases for J; bases not matched to a gene: 10. The CDR3 has 15 residues. Germline V CDR1 and CDR2: SGHRS, YFSETQ. In nucleotides, the CDR3 is TGCGCCAGCAGCACCTCCGGGACAGGGATAAACGAGCAGTACTTC. It codes for CASSTSGTGINEQYF.

The V gene is TRBV19, the J gene TRBJ1-6, with D uncertain. CDR3 length: 14 amino acids. Germline V gene lookup returns CDR1 LNHDA and CDR2 SQIVND (reference sequence). V lost 7 bases and J lost 0, with 7 bases in between. CDR3 in amino acids: CASKFSSYNSPLHF. As DNA, the CDR3 is TGTGCCAGTAAATTTAGCTCCTATAATTCACCCCTCCACTTT.

The genes are TRBV10-3 and TRBJ1-3; TRBD1 might be the D (5 bases). The CDR3 loop spans 15 amino acids. V gave up 3 bases and J gave up 4 bases, with 13 bases separating them. Germline CDR1 ENHRY, CDR2 SYGVKD. The CDR3 sequence is CAISDGGSVGNTIYF. The CDR3 nucleotides are TGTGCCATCAGTGATGGGGGGTCAGTGGGAAACACCATATATTTT.

V usage is TRBV3-1 (or the pseudogene TRBV3-2) and J usage is TRBJ1-2; D is undetermined. The CDR3 contains 13 residues. Germline CDR1 and CDR2: LGHDT and YNNKEL (reference sequence). The V end lost 4 bases, the J end lost 3 bases, and 9 bases lay between the germline ends. CDR3 nucleotides: TGTGCCAGCAGCCCGAGAAGAGACTATGGCTACACCTTC. Translated, it gives CASSPRRDYGYTF.

The chain carries TRBV7-2 and TRBJ1-4; 9 bases fit TRBD1. The CDR3 sequence is 16 residues long. The germline V gene encodes CDR1 SGHTA and CDR2 FQGNSA. The V and J ends lost 5 bases and 7 bases, in that order; junction bases with no gene match: 11. As DNA, the CDR3 is TGTGCCAGCAGCCCGGGACAGGGTGGGGGGTCTGAAAAACTGTTTTTT. As protein: CASSPGQGGGSEKLFF.

The gene calls are TRBV6-5 and TRBJ1-5; 11 nucleotides line up with TRBD1. Germline V CDR1 and CDR2: MNHEY, SVGAGI. Trimming removed 6 bases from V and 7 bases from J; junction bases left unmatched: 8. There are 15 residues in the CDR3. CDR3 nucleotides: TGTGCCAGCAGAACAGGACAGGGGGCTGGGCAGCCCCAGCATTTT. This translates into CASRTGQGAGQPQHF.

The gene calls are TRBV6-5 and TRBJ2-1, with 10 bases aligning to TRBD1. CDR1 and CDR2 from the germline V gene are MNHEY and SVGAGI. The CDR3 is 16 amino acids. With 1 base clipped from V and 3 bases from J, the junction kept 3 bases outside the gene matches. The CDR3 sequence is CASSYLGQGNYNEQFF. CDR3 DNA: TGTGCCAGCAGTTACTTGGGACAGGGGAACTACAATGAGCAGTTCTTC.

This rearrangement joins TRBV28 to TRBJ2-5, with TRBD2 matching 7 bases. The CDR3 consists of 15 residues. V shed 4 bases and J 2 bases; nucleotides not matched to a gene: 7. CDR1 and CDR2 (germline): MDHEN, SYDVKM. The CDR3 sequence is CASSYSSGGQETQYF. The CDR3 region has the DNA TGTGCCAGCAGTTATTCTAGCGGAGGGCAAGAGACCCAGTACTTC.